The rows below give T cell receptor beta chains drawn from one sample of a study of T cells in Graves' hyperthyroidism and ophthalmopathy. TCRdb re-called the multiplex PCR reads with MiXCR, one entry per CDR3 protein. The repertoire has about 610,000 distinct CDR3 sequences, about 16% of them found once; the top ten carry roughly 3%. The sample comprised blood. These receptors all come from a woman aged 40-49 years with Graves' ophthalmopathy. CDR3s include the opening cysteine and the closing phenylalanine or tryptophan. A D gene is named only where the DNA matches it firmly. Expanded clones get a size class; other rows say once, few or many, or leave the size out.

J gene	D gene	V gene	clone size	CDR3 protein	CDR3 DNA
TRBJ1-1	.	TRBV4-1	.	CASSQESIIMNTEAFF	TGCGCCAGCAGCCAAGAGTCCATTATAATGAACACTGAAGCTTTCTTT
TRBJ2-5	TRBD2	TRBV5-1	.	CASSSHPGSGRKETQYF	TGCGCCAGCAGCTCCCACCCGGGTAGCGGGAGGAAAGAGACCCAGTACTTC
TRBJ1-5	.	TRBV12-3/TRBV12-4	many	CASTRTDGVVFKDQPQHF	TGTGCCAGCACCAGGACAGACGGAGTGGTTTTTAAAGATCAGCCCCAGCATTTT
TRBJ2-3	TRBD1	TRBV5-1	few	CASSRTGQDTQYF	TGCGCCAGCAGCCGGACAGGGCAAGATACGCAGTATTTT
TRBJ1-6	TRBD1	TRBV6-4	.	CASSEAGGTNSPLHF	TGTGCCAGCAGTGAAGCAGGGGGCACGAATTCACCCCTCCACTTT
TRBJ1-1	TRBD1	TRBV3-1	many	CASSQGRQGRAFF	TGTGCCAGCAGCCAAGGGCGACAGGGACGGGCTTTCTTT
TRBJ2-6	TRBD2	TRBV19	few	CASSIDPPSGSAGANVLTF	TGTGCCAGTAGTATTGACCCCCCTAGCGGGAGCGCTGGGGCCAACGTCCTGACTTTC
TRBJ2-7	TRBD1	TRBV27	few	CATKFPGQADEQYF	TGTGCCACCAAGTTCCCGGGACAGGCCGACGAGCAGTACTTC
TRBJ2-1	TRBD2	TRBV2	.	CASGRLAGIYNEQFF	TGTGCCAGCGGCCGACTAGCGGGAATTTACAATGAGCAGTTCTTC
TRBJ1-1	.	TRBV2	.	CASSAMDLNTEAFF	TGTGCCAGCAGTGCCATGGATCTAAACACTGAAGCTTTCTTT
TRBJ1-4	.	TRBV20-1	.	CSAFPGHFATNEKLFF	TGCAGTGCCTTCCCGGGACACTTTGCAACTAATGAAAAACTGTTTTTT
TRBJ2-1	.	TRBV20-1	many	CSALFRYNEQFF	TGCAGTGCCCTCTTCCGGTACAATGAGCAGTTCTTC
TRBJ2-7	.	TRBV6-1	many	CASSESSTYEQYF	TGTGCCAGCAGTGAATCTAGTACCTACGAGCAGTACTTC
TRBJ2-5	TRBD1	TRBV28	many	CASRPTGGQETQYF	TGTGCCAGCAGACCCACAGGGGGGCAAGAGACCCAGTACTTC
TRBJ2-7	.	TRBV29-1	.	CSAKTLYSYEQYF	TGCAGCGCAAAGACCCTATACTCCTACGAGCAGTACTTC
TRBJ2-7	TRBD2	TRBV15	.	CVTSRALAGGDEQYF	TGTGTCACCAGCAGAGCACTAGCGGGAGGGGACGAGCAGTACTTC
TRBJ2-1	TRBD2	TRBV28	many	CASRGLAGGLAHYNEQFF	TGTGCCAGCCGGGGACTAGCGGGGGGCCTTGCCCACTACAATGAGCAGTTCTTC
TRBJ2-4	.	TRBV29-1	.	CSGTDRAKNIQYF	TGCAGCGGGACCGACAGGGCCAAAAACATTCAGTACTTC
TRBJ2-7	.	TRBV30	.	CAWSAGVSYEQYF	TGTGCCTGGAGTGCGGGGGTCTCCTACGAGCAGTACTTC
TRBJ1-5	.	TRBV27	.	CASSFIDQPQHF	TGTGCCAGCAGTTTTATTGATCAGCCCCAGCATTTT
TRBJ1-1	.	TRBV12-3/TRBV12-4	many	CASSQQVLNTEAFF	TGTGCCAGCAGTCAACAGGTTCTGAACACTGAAGCTTTCTTT
TRBJ1-3	.	TRBV6-1	few	CASMDSSGNTIYF	TGTGCCAGCATGGACAGCTCTGGAAACACCATATATTTT
TRBJ2-1	.	TRBV30	many	CAWSLGISYNEQFF	TGTGCCTGGAGTCTCGGGATTTCCTACAATGAGCAGTTCTTC
TRBJ1-1	.	TRBV7-9	.	CASSFLTTAEAFF	TGTGCCAGCAGCTTTCTCACGACGGCTGAAGCTTTCTTT